This is a list of T cell receptor beta chains from one sample in a study of shared clonotypes between healthy human individuals. Generated by immunoSEQ multiplex PCR, the TCRdb table keeps only in-frame clones and is missing some. The repertoire holds roughly 680,000 clones, with around 77% as singletons. Sequencing was carried out using memory CD4+ T cells sorted from blood. The receptors come from a woman between 25 and 40 years old in good health. The CDR3 runs from the conserved cysteine through the conserved F or W. Each record gives: J gene, D gene, clone size, V gene, CDR3 protein, CDR3 DNA. A D gene is named only where the DNA matches it firmly. Clone size is not always given. Where it is, it says once, few, many or a class for expanded clones.

J gene: TRBJ2-3
D gene: -
clone size: -
V gene: TRBV27
CDR3 protein: CASSLPPGTDTQYF
CDR3 DNA: TGTGCCAGCAGTTTACCCCCGGGCACAGATACGCAGTATTTT

J gene: TRBJ1-4
D gene: TRBD1
clone size: -
V gene: TRBV30
CDR3 protein: CAWSTGTGQPNEKLFF
CDR3 DNA: TGTGCCTGGAGTACCGGGACAGGGCAGCCTAATGAAAAACTGTTTTTT

J gene: TRBJ2-7
D gene: -
clone size: -
V gene: TRBV9
CDR3 protein: CASSVGGSGYEQYF
CDR3 DNA: TGTGCCAGCAGCGTAGGGGGTAGCGGTTACGAGCAGTACTTC

J gene: TRBJ1-1
D gene: TRBD1
clone size: -
V gene: TRBV4-2
CDR3 protein: CASSLPGQRNTEAFF
CDR3 DNA: TGTGCCAGCAGCTTGCCGGGACAGAGGAACACTGAAGCTTTCTTT

J gene: TRBJ1-5
D gene: -
clone size: -
V gene: TRBV2
CDR3 protein: CASSGRDPNQPQHF
CDR3 DNA: TGTGCCAGCAGTGGCAGGGATCCCAATCAGCCCCAGCATTTT

J gene: TRBJ1-3
D gene: -
clone size: once
V gene: TRBV27
CDR3 protein: CASSLQTPGRTGNTIYF
CDR3 DNA: TGTGCCAGCAGTTTACAGACCCCGGGGAGGACTGGAAACACCATATATTTT

J gene: TRBJ1-5
D gene: -
clone size: -
V gene: TRBV27
CDR3 protein: CASSLRPGMNQPQHF
CDR3 DNA: TGTGCCAGCAGTTTAAGGCCCGGAATGAATCAGCCCCAGCATTTT

J gene: TRBJ2-7
D gene: TRBD1
clone size: once
V gene: TRBV6-6
CDR3 protein: CASSYTGTGFAGQYF
CDR3 DNA: TGTGCCAGCAGTTACACCGGGACAGGGTTTGCAGGGCAGTACTTC

J gene: TRBJ2-5
D gene: TRBD1
clone size: -
V gene: TRBV5-1
CDR3 protein: CASSLGQGAIETQYF
CDR3 DNA: TGCGCCAGCAGCTTGGGACAGGGGGCTATCGAGACCCAGTACTTC

J gene: TRBJ2-2
D gene: -
clone size: -
V gene: TRBV12-5
CDR3 protein: CASGRETGELFF
CDR3 DNA: TGTGCTAGTGGCCGAGAAACCGGGGAGCTGTTTTTT

J gene: TRBJ2-1
D gene: TRBD1
clone size: few
V gene: TRBV7-2
CDR3 protein: CASSLIALWTGGNNEQFF
CDR3 DNA: TGTGCCAGCAGCTTAATTGCACTCTGGACAGGGGGGAACAATGAGCAGTTCTTC

J gene: TRBJ1-1
D gene: TRBD1
clone size: -
V gene: TRBV18
CDR3 protein: CASSPSWDRGLGDTEAFF
CDR3 DNA: TGTGCCAGCTCCCCTTCCTGGGACAGGGGTTTGGGGGACACTGAAGCTTTCTTT

J gene: TRBJ2-7
D gene: TRBD2
clone size: -
V gene: TRBV5-1
CDR3 protein: CASSLGTSGYEQYF
CDR3 DNA: TGCGCCAGCAGCTTAGGGACTAGCGGCTACGAGCAGTACTTC

J gene: TRBJ1-5
D gene: -
clone size: -
V gene: TRBV19
CDR3 protein: CASSPGLEQPQHF
CDR3 DNA: TGTGCCAGTAGTCCGGGGCTCGAACAGCCCCAGCATTTT

J gene: TRBJ2-1
D gene: TRBD2
clone size: -
V gene: TRBV2
CDR3 protein: CASSTSGGYNEQFF
CDR3 DNA: TGTGCCAGCAGTACTAGCGGGGGTTACAATGAGCAGTTCTTC

J gene: TRBJ2-2
D gene: -
clone size: few
V gene: TRBV25-1
CDR3 protein: CASSDRGTGELFF
CDR3 DNA: TGTGCCAGCAGTGACAGGGGTACCGGGGAGCTGTTTTTT

J gene: TRBJ2-1
D gene: -
clone size: once
V gene: TRBV5-1
CDR3 protein: CASSLVSNEQFF
CDR3 DNA: TGCGCCAGCAGCCTGGTTAGTAATGAGCAGTTCTTC

J gene: TRBJ2-3
D gene: -
clone size: few
V gene: TRBV14
CDR3 protein: CASSQTVAGTDTQYF
CDR3 DNA: TGTGCCAGCAGCCAAACGGTAGCGGGCACAGATACGCAGTATTTT

J gene: TRBJ2-1
D gene: -
clone size: -
V gene: TRBV5-1
CDR3 protein: CASSLGNNEQFF
CDR3 DNA: TGCGCCAGCAGCTTGGGGAACAATGAGCAGTTCTTC

J gene: TRBJ1-5
D gene: -
clone size: -
V gene: TRBV28
CDR3 protein: CASSWAVNQPQHF
CDR3 DNA: TGTGCCAGCAGTTGGGCAGTCAATCAGCCCCAGCATTTT

J gene: TRBJ2-7
D gene: -
clone size: few
V gene: TRBV20-1
CDR3 protein: CSASVNHEQYF
CDR3 DNA: TGCAGTGCTAGCGTAAATCACGAGCAGTACTTC

J gene: TRBJ1-4
D gene: TRBD1
clone size: -
V gene: TRBV7-2
CDR3 protein: CASSLTGTGGSTNEKLFF
CDR3 DNA: TGTGCCAGCAGCTTGACCGGGACAGGGGGCTCAACTAATGAAAAACTGTTTTTT

J gene: TRBJ1-3
D gene: TRBD1
clone size: -
V gene: TRBV9
CDR3 protein: CASSADREGNTIYF
CDR3 DNA: TGTGCCAGCAGCGCGGACAGGGAGGGAAACACCATATATTTT

J gene: TRBJ1-3
D gene: -
clone size: -
V gene: TRBV29-1
CDR3 protein: CSVEPVTSGNTIYF
CDR3 DNA: TGCAGCGTTGAACCCGTAACCTCTGGAAACACCATATATTTT

J gene: TRBJ2-1
D gene: TRBD2
clone size: few
V gene: TRBV19
CDR3 protein: CASSLWTSDEQFF
CDR3 DNA: TGTGCCAGTAGTCTCTGGACTAGCGATGAGCAGTTCTTC

J gene: TRBJ2-3
D gene: TRBD2
clone size: -
V gene: TRBV15
CDR3 protein: CATSREFGTSSTDTQYF
CDR3 DNA: TGTGCCACCAGCAGAGAGTTTGGGACTAGCAGCACAGATACGCAGTATTTT

J gene: TRBJ1-1
D gene: TRBD1
clone size: few
V gene: TRBV6-6
CDR3 protein: CASRPRQGANTEAFF
CDR3 DNA: TGTGCCAGCAGACCCCGACAGGGGGCGAACACTGAAGCTTTCTTT

J gene: TRBJ2-2
D gene: -
clone size: -
V gene: TRBV11-3
CDR3 protein: CASSPSGQHTGELFF
CDR3 DNA: TGTGCCAGCAGTCCTAGCGGACAGCACACCGGGGAGCTGTTTTTT

J gene: TRBJ2-2
D gene: TRBD1
clone size: -
V gene: TRBV5-5
CDR3 protein: CASSGTGGAGTGELFF
CDR3 DNA: TGTGCCAGCAGCGGGACAGGGGGCGCGGGCACCGGGGAGCTGTTTTTT

J gene: TRBJ1-1
D gene: -
clone size: many
V gene: TRBV9
CDR3 protein: CASSVAGLIQRAFF
CDR3 DNA: TGTGCCAGCAGCGTAGCTGGGTTGATCCAGCGGGCTTTCTTT

J gene: TRBJ2-7
D gene: TRBD1
clone size: -
V gene: TRBV2
CDR3 protein: CASSDDRVLYEQYF
CDR3 DNA: TGTGCCAGCAGTGATGACAGGGTGCTATACGAGCAGTACTTC

J gene: TRBJ2-1
D gene: TRBD1
clone size: -
V gene: TRBV2
CDR3 protein: CASKRDRDNEQFF
CDR3 DNA: TGTGCCAGCAAACGGGACAGGGACAATGAGCAGTTCTTC

J gene: TRBJ2-2
D gene: -
clone size: few
V gene: TRBV6-1
CDR3 protein: CATRLVNTGELFF
CDR3 DNA: TGTGCCACCCGGTTGGTAAACACCGGGGAGCTGTTTTTT

J gene: TRBJ2-7
D gene: TRBD2
clone size: -
V gene: TRBV9
CDR3 protein: CASSVGLASHEQYF
CDR3 DNA: TGTGCCAGCAGCGTTGGACTAGCTTCCCACGAGCAGTACTTC

J gene: TRBJ1-2
D gene: -
clone size: -
V gene: TRBV10-1
CDR3 protein: CASSAGINYGYTF
CDR3 DNA: TGCGCCAGCAGCGCCGGTATCAACTATGGCTACACCTTC

J gene: TRBJ1-5
D gene: -
clone size: -
V gene: TRBV28
CDR3 protein: CASSFDRDRPQHF
CDR3 DNA: TGTGCCAGCAGTTTTGACCGGGACCGGCCCCAGCATTTT

J gene: TRBJ1-4
D gene: -
clone size: -
V gene: TRBV18
CDR3 protein: CASSTQGPNEKLFF
CDR3 DNA: TGTGCCAGCTCAACCCAGGGGCCTAATGAAAAACTGTTTTTT

J gene: TRBJ2-7
D gene: -
clone size: few
V gene: TRBV21-1
CDR3 protein: CASSKGRRRVGSYEQYF
CDR3 DNA: TGTGCCAGCAGCAAAGGACGAAGGCGCGTGGGCTCCTACGAGCAGTACTTC

J gene: TRBJ1-2
D gene: -
clone size: -
V gene: TRBV7-9
CDR3 protein: CASSLDAGNYGYTF
CDR3 DNA: TGTGCCAGCAGCTTAGACGCGGGAAACTATGGCTACACCTTC

J gene: TRBJ2-2
D gene: -
clone size: few
V gene: TRBV7-6
CDR3 protein: CASSGPAGTLFF
CDR3 DNA: TGTGCCAGCAGCGGTCCCGCCGGGACACTGTTTTTT

J gene: TRBJ2-3
D gene: TRBD1
clone size: -
V gene: TRBV5-1
CDR3 protein: CASSLATGGVEDTQYF
CDR3 DNA: TGCGCCAGCAGCTTGGCCACAGGGGGCGTTGAAGATACGCAGTATTTT

J gene: TRBJ2-5
D gene: TRBD2
clone size: few
V gene: TRBV25-1
CDR3 protein: CACSGTKQETQYF
CDR3 DNA: TGTGCCTGTTCCGGGACTAAGCAAGAGACCCAGTACTTC

J gene: TRBJ2-3
D gene: TRBD2
clone size: many
V gene: TRBV28
CDR3 protein: CASSPTTLAGGASTDTQYF
CDR3 DNA: TGTGCCAGCAGTCCAACCACATTAGCGGGAGGGGCTAGCACAGATACGCAGTATTTT

J gene: TRBJ2-5
D gene: TRBD2
clone size: once
V gene: TRBV18
CDR3 protein: CASSPEGTSKTQYF
CDR3 DNA: TGTGCCAGCTCACCAGAAGGGACTAGTAAGACCCAGTACTTC

J gene: TRBJ2-1
D gene: -
clone size: -
V gene: TRBV5-6
CDR3 protein: CASSLGAWPYNEQFF
CDR3 DNA: TGTGCCAGCAGCTTGGGGGCTTGGCCCTACAATGAGCAGTTCTTC

J gene: TRBJ2-7
D gene: -
clone size: once
V gene: TRBV18
CDR3 protein: CASSPPGAPGAYEQYF
CDR3 DNA: TGTGCCAGCTCACCACCCGGGGCGCCAGGGGCCTACGAGCAGTACTTC

J gene: TRBJ1-1
D gene: -
clone size: -
V gene: TRBV29-1
CDR3 protein: CSVVLTAGSAFF
CDR3 DNA: TGCAGCGTTGTGTTGACAGCAGGGTCCGCTTTCTTT

J gene: TRBJ2-1
D gene: -
clone size: few
V gene: TRBV10-3
CDR3 protein: CAISVTGDEQFF
CDR3 DNA: TGTGCCATCAGTGTGACGGGGGATGAGCAGTTCTTC

J gene: TRBJ2-1
D gene: TRBD2
clone size: -
V gene: TRBV19
CDR3 protein: CASSRMGLAVLSSYNEQFF
CDR3 DNA: TGTGCCAGTAGTCGGATGGGACTAGCGGTACTAAGCTCCTACAATGAGCAGTTCTTC

J gene: TRBJ2-1
D gene: -
clone size: -
V gene: TRBV29-1
CDR3 protein: CSASRDMNNEQFF
CDR3 DNA: TGCAGCGCGTCCCGGGACATGAACAATGAGCAGTTCTTC

J gene: TRBJ2-5
D gene: -
clone size: -
V gene: TRBV2
CDR3 protein: CASSGGGPRTQYF
CDR3 DNA: TGTGCCAGCAGTGGGGGCGGCCCCAGGACCCAGTACTTC

J gene: TRBJ2-5
D gene: -
clone size: many
V gene: TRBV5-1
CDR3 protein: CASSLGPEGAIETQYF
CDR3 DNA: TGCGCCAGCAGCTTGGGTCCGGAGGGGGCAATCGAGACCCAGTACTTC

J gene: TRBJ2-1
D gene: -
clone size: -
V gene: TRBV7-6
CDR3 protein: CASSLAPHLHEQFF
CDR3 DNA: TGTGCCAGCAGCTTAGCGCCGCATCTGCATGAGCAGTTCTTC

J gene: TRBJ2-1
D gene: -
clone size: -
V gene: TRBV21-1
CDR3 protein: CASSNDRRWDEQFF
CDR3 DNA: TGTGCCAGCAGCAACGACAGACGCTGGGATGAGCAGTTCTTC

J gene: TRBJ1-4
D gene: -
clone size: -
V gene: TRBV30
CDR3 protein: CAWSVRDAKLFF
CDR3 DNA: TGTGCCTGGAGTGTCAGGGACGCAAAACTGTTTTTT

J gene: TRBJ2-7
D gene: -
clone size: -
V gene: TRBV28
CDR3 protein: CASSLIAYSSYEQYF
CDR3 DNA: TGTGCCAGCAGTTTAATAGCGTATAGCTCCTACGAGCAGTACTTC

J gene: TRBJ2-3
D gene: -
clone size: -
V gene: TRBV5-4
CDR3 protein: CASSPISGEGVGDTDTQYF
CDR3 DNA: TGTGCCAGCAGCCCCATCTCCGGGGAAGGTGTAGGGGACACAGATACGCAGTATTTT

J gene: TRBJ2-2
D gene: -
clone size: few
V gene: TRBV11-3
CDR3 protein: CASSYTGTGELFF
CDR3 DNA: TGTGCCAGCAGTTACACAGGGACCGGGGAGCTGTTTTTT

J gene: TRBJ2-1
D gene: TRBD1
clone size: -
V gene: TRBV10-3
CDR3 protein: CAISESGQGAGEQFF
CDR3 DNA: TGTGCCATCAGTGAGTCTGGGCAGGGGGCAGGTGAGCAGTTCTTC

J gene: TRBJ1-4
D gene: TRBD1
clone size: few
V gene: TRBV7-9
CDR3 protein: CASSSGQGNEKLFF
CDR3 DNA: TGTGCCAGCAGCTCAGGACAGGGGAATGAAAAACTGTTTTTT